This passage covers 22 T cell receptor beta chains from one sample sequenced in a study of blood T cells in healthy people across ages. Together with a sample-barcoded 5' primer, a J-beta primer mix was included in a second PCR lasting about 7 to 12 cycles. Each CDR3 protein gets one entry after TCRdb re-called the 5' RACE reads with MiXCR. The repertoire consists of 650,000 to 800,000 distinct CDR3 sequences, with under 65% occurring once and the leading ten covering 13%. What was sequenced was blood. The origin of the receptors is a woman over 75 in good health.

Notes on this clonotype: A much larger clonotype is one base distant, so this may be a read error. V gene TRBV28 combines with J gene TRBJ1-2; the D is unclear. Between the trimmed V and J ends, which lost 2 bases and 5 bases, there was a span of 15 bases. The CDR3 contains 15 residues. From germline, CDR1 is MDHEN and CDR2 SYDVKM. CDR3 sequence reads: CASSLGVLGRYGYTF. The CDR3 DNA sequence: TGTGCCAGCAGTTTAGGGGTCCTGGGAAGATATGGCTACACCTTC.

Comments on this clonotype: One end of the junction fails to match germline, which may point to a read error. The genes are TRBV5-1 and TRBJ2-1; D is undetermined. Germline V lookup: CDR1 SGHRS, CDR2 YFSETQ. The CDR3 covers 13 residues. CDR3 residues: CTSSEAAYNEQFF. CDR3 nucleotides: TGCACCAGCAGTGAGGCCGCCTACAATGAGCAGTTCTTC. The full variable domain, rest sourced from reference TRBV5-1 and TRBJ2-1, is KAGVTQTPRYLIKTRGQQVTLSCSPISGHRSVSWYQQTPGQGLQFLFEYFSETQRNKGNFPGRFSGRQFSNSRSEMNVSTLELGDSALYLCTSSEAAYNEQFFGPGTRLTVL.

There are many counts of this clonotype. This chain joins TRBV20-1 and TRBJ2-1; 10 bases fit TRBD2. The CDR3 sequence is 14 residues long. The germline gives CDR1 DFQATT, CDR2 SNEGSKA (reference sequence). V lost 2 bases and J lost 6; bases outside the gene matches: 4. Written as DNA, the CDR3 is TGCAGTGCTAGATTTGGGACTAGCGCCAATGAGCAGTTCTTC. This sequence encodes CSARFGTSANEQFF.

This clonotype was counted many times. This chain joins TRBV7-9 and TRBJ1-5; D not certain. Trimming stripped 1 base from V and 5 bases from J, with 3 bases between. Germline CDR1 is SEHNR and CDR2 is FQNEAQ (reference sequence). There are 12 residues in the CDR3. The CDR3 reads CASSLDDQPQHF. The CDR3 nucleotides are TGTGCCAGCAGCTTAGATGATCAGCCCCAGCATTTT.

At least ten counts were recorded for this clonotype. CDR3 nucleotides: TGTGCCATCAGTGAGGGGGACAGGAGCTCCTACGAGCAGTACTTC. This gives the protein CAISEGDRSSYEQYF. The gene calls are TRBV10-3 and TRBJ2-7, with 8 nucleotides matching TRBD1. The CDR3 runs to 15 residues. V lost 2 bases, J lost 0 bases, and 3 bases stayed unmatched. Germline-derived CDR1 and CDR2 are ENHRY and SYGVKD.

V and J are TRBV5-6 and TRBJ2-7; no definite D call. The germline V gene has CDR1 SGHDT and CDR2 YYEEEE. This CDR3 contains 13 residues. Trimming shortened V by 4 bases and J by 11 bases, and 19 bases separated the two germline ends. DNA for the CDR3: TGTGCCAGCAGCGCCCCGGAGAGAACTGGGGAGTACTTC. It encodes CASSAPERTGEYF.

At least ten counts were recorded for this clonotype. The rearrangement uses TRBV4-1 and TRBJ2-7; 9 positions match TRBD1. The CDR3 length is 16 residues. J gave up 0 bases and V 0 bases, and 3 bases lay outside the gene matches. Germline V gene sequence: CDR1 MGHRA, CDR2 YSYEKL. The CDR3 reads CASSQDGTGLSYEQYF. The CDR3 nucleotides read TGCGCCAGCAGCCAAGACGGGACAGGGCTCTCCTACGAGCAGTACTTC.

The V and J genes are TRBV7-9 and TRBJ2-7; 11 bases match TRBD1. V gave up 5 bases and J gave up 4 bases; unmatched junction bases: 7. The CDR3 covers 15 residues. Germline V gene sequence: CDR1 SEHNR, CDR2 FQNEAQ (reference sequence). This CDR3 is CASSLRTGGVYEQYF. Written as DNA, the CDR3 is TGTGCCAGCAGCCTCCGGACAGGGGGCGTTTACGAGCAGTACTTC.

Details on this clonotype: The germline gene is not matched at one end of the junction; a read error may be the cause. The chain is built from TRBV7-9 and TRBJ2-6; possible D gene TRBD2, 6 bases. The CDR3 is 17 amino acids. The germline CDR1 and CDR2 sequences are SEHNR and FQNEAQ (reference sequence). CDR3 nucleotides: TGTGCCCAGGACTATAAGACCAGGCCCTCTGAGGCCAACGTCCTGACTTTC. Residues: CAQDYKTRPSEANVLTF. Based on the CDR3 plus reference TRBV7-9 and TRBJ2-6, the full variable domain is DTGVSQNPRHKITKRGQNVTFRCDPISEHNRLYWYRQTLGQGPEFLTYFQNEAQLEKSRLLSDRFSAERPKGSFSTLEIQRTEQGDSAMYLCAQDYKTRPSEANVLTFGAGSRLTVL.

This clonotype was counted between two and nine times. The V gene is TRBV12-3 or TRBV12-4, the J gene TRBJ1-5, with TRBD1 matching over 8 bases. The J segment lost 3 bases and the V segment lost 5 bases, leaving 6 bases of the junction unmatched. This CDR3 contains 15 residues. In nucleotides, the CDR3 is TGTGCCAGCAGTCCGGACAGGGCCTACAATCAGCCCCAGCATTTT. Its protein is CASSPDRAYNQPQHF.

About this clonotype itself: A much bigger clone sits one base away, suggesting this may be a read error. V and J are TRBV20-1 and TRBJ2-7, with unresolved D. V was clipped by 2 bases and J by 4 bases, with 6 bases between them. CDR1 and CDR2 (germline): DFQATT, SNEGSKA (reference sequence). The CDR3 is 11 residues long. As DNA, the CDR3 is TGCAGTGCTAGATTAGAATACGAGCAGTACTTC. This sequence encodes CSARLEYEQYF.

This clonotype appeared many times. The V call is TRBV2, the J call TRBJ1-4, with 8 bases lining up with TRBD1. Germline V gene sequence: CDR1 SNHLY, CDR2 FYNNEI. This CDR3 contains 14 residues. Trimming cost V 6 bases and J 6 bases; bases outside gene matches: 6. DNA for the CDR3: TGTGCCAGCAGCGGAAACAGGGGGGATGAAAAACTGTTTTTT. As protein: CASSGNRGDEKLFF.

Ten or more counts support this clonotype. The J gene is TRBJ2-1, the V gene TRBV3-1; no clear D gene. Trimming took off 0 bases at V and 13 bases at J, with 13 bases between the two ends. This CDR3 has 13 amino acids. The V gene's germline CDR1 is LGHDT and CDR2 YNNKEL (reference sequence). CDR3 amino acids: CASSQDEVTAQFF. The CDR3 nucleotides read TGTGCCAGCAGCCAAGACGAGGTGACTGCCCAGTTCTTC.

This clonotype was seen a few times. The rearrangement uses TRBV2 and TRBJ1-1; 7 bases map to TRBD1. Germline V gene lookup returns CDR1 SNHLY and CDR2 FYNNEI. The J segment lost 4 bases and the V segment lost 6 bases, leaving 11 bases of the junction unmatched. The CDR3 is made up of 15 amino acids. This CDR3 reads CASSPNEGASTEAFF. CDR3 bases: TGTGCCAGCAGCCCAAATGAGGGGGCGAGCACTGAAGCTTTCTTT.

This clonotype was seen repeatedly, ten times or more. The chain couples TRBV29-1 to TRBJ2-1, with D uncertain. Trimming removed 6 bases at V and 2 bases at J, with 11 bases between. This CDR3 comprises 13 residues. Germline V gene lookup returns CDR1 SQVTM and CDR2 ANQGSEA. The CDR3 sequence: CSVSTRTYNEQFF. CDR3 coding DNA: TGCAGCGTCTCGACACGAACCTACAATGAGCAGTTCTTC.

V usage is TRBV4-1 and J usage is TRBJ2-3; D unclear. Germline V gives CDR1 MGHRA, CDR2 YSYEKL. This CDR3 comprises 14 residues. The V and J ends lost 0 bases and 4 bases respectively, with 8 bases between them. The CDR3 region has the DNA TGCGCCAGCAGCCAAGATTTGGCCTCAGATACGCAGTATTTT. Translated, it gives CASSQDLASDTQYF.

This clonotype has only a few counts. The chain is built from TRBV3-1 and TRBJ1-4, with 7 bases that match TRBD1. CDR3 length equals 16 residues. V gave up 4 bases and J gave up 5 bases; unmatched junction bases: 10. The germline gives CDR1 LGHDT, CDR2 YNNKEL (reference sequence). The CDR3 DNA sequence: TGTGCCAGCAGCCCACGCGGGACAGCCTCGAATGAAAAACTGTTTTTT. This sequence encodes CASSPRGTASNEKLFF.

In this sample, this clonotype turned up many times. V gene TRBV6-5 combines with J gene TRBJ1-2, with a weak D call TRBD1 (6 bases). From germline, CDR1 is MNHEY and CDR2 SVGAGI. The CDR3 sequence is 12 residues long. V was clipped by 11 bases and J by 6 bases, with 16 bases between them. CDR3 in DNA: TGTGCCGCGAGGAGGGGGGACCATGGCTACACCTTC. It yields the protein CAARRGDHGYTF.

The J gene is TRBJ2-7, the V gene TRBV29-1; D uncertain. Germline V gene sequence: CDR1 SQVTM, CDR2 ANQGSEA. V was clipped by 6 bases and J by 7 bases, with 10 bases between them. The CDR3 loop spans 10 amino acids. This CDR3 reads CSVLSREQYF. CDR3 sequence (DNA): TGCAGCGTCCTATCCCGGGAGCAGTACTTC.

Ten or more counts support this clonotype. The chain couples TRBV10-3 to TRBJ2-5; D unclear. CDR1 and CDR2 from the germline V gene are ENHRY and SYGVKD. V was pared by 6 bases and J by 5 bases, with 7 bases between. The CDR3 spans 11 residues. The CDR3 protein is CAIRAGETQYF. DNA for the CDR3: TGTGCCATCAGAGCCGGGGAGACCCAGTACTTC.

The J gene is TRBJ2-7, the V gene TRBV4-1; 9 nucleotides match TRBD1. Per germline, CDR1 MGHRA and CDR2 YSYEKL. The CDR3 runs 15 residues. J gave up 4 bases and V 1 base, and 5 bases lay outside the gene matches. The CDR3 loop reads CASSQGTGVGYEQYF. The CDR3 DNA follows: TGCGCCAGCAGCCAAGGGACAGGGGTTGGGTACGAGCAGTACTTC.

This clonotype has a count of ten or more. V usage is TRBV24-1 and J usage is TRBJ2-7; the D is unclear. The CDR3 consists of 14 residues. V was shortened by 4 bases and J by 2 bases, with 11 bases between the two germline ends. Germline values: CDR1 KGHDR, CDR2 SFDVKD. The CDR3 sequence is CATSDPSSTYEQYF. CDR3 sequence (DNA): TGTGCCACCAGTGACCCCTCAAGTACCTACGAGCAGTACTTC.